This note documents a single TCR beta chain sequence. RNA, at roughly 0.5 to 1 ug, was reverse transcribed with random hexamers. TCRdb itself ran the immunoSEQ multiplex PCR reads through MiXCR, one entry per CDR3 protein. This repertoire shows some 130,000 distinct CDR3 sequences, over 90% found once; its top ten account for about 0.18%. V was trimmed by 6 bases and J by 4 bases, leaving 21 bases between them. The CDR3 has 16 amino acids. This sample stems from a study of CD8 T cells in Susac syndrome. Sequenced: CD8+ T cells from PBMCs. This clonotype was obtained from a human donor with Susac syndrome. The chain uses TRBV12-3 or TRBV12-4 and TRBJ2-5; D tentatively reads TRBD1 or TRBD2 (5 bases each). The DNA for the CDR3 is TGTGCCAGCAGGAAGATTACGGGACCTCAGGGAGAGACCCAGTACTTC. Protein sequence: CASRKITGPQGETQYF.